The 14 T cell receptor beta chains in this list originate from one sample, sequenced in a study of blood T cell repertoires in COVID-19. Sequencing was performed with immunoSEQ multiplex PCR; in TCRdb, only in-frame clones are kept and a portion is missing. This table has 150,000 to 200,000 clones, around nine tenths appearing once. Sequences were obtained from peripheral blood. Every receptor here comes from a man in his 70s with acute or convalescent COVID-19.

The chain joins TRBV2 to TRBJ1-5; the D is unclear. The CDR3 contains 10 residues. Germline-derived CDR1 and CDR2 are SNHLY and FYNNEI. Trimming shortened V by 8 bases and J by 7 bases, and 6 bases separated the two germline ends. The CDR3 region is CASGQQPQHF. For the CDR3, the DNA is TGTGCCAGCGGGCAACAGCCCCAGCATTTT.

V and J are TRBV18 and TRBJ2-1, with 7 bases that match TRBD1. The CDR3 is 13 residues long. The V gene end was trimmed by 4 bases and the J gene end by 5 bases; junction bases not matched to a gene: 2. Germline CDR1 KGHSH, CDR2 LQKENI. CDR3 sequence: CASSQTGNNEQFF. CDR3 in DNA: TGTGCCAGCTCACAGACAGGGAACAATGAGCAGTTCTTC. Using reference TRBV18 and TRBJ2-1 for the parts outside the CDR3, the full variable domain is NAGVMQNPRHLVRRRGQEARLRCSPMKGHSHVYWYRQLPEEGLKFMVYLQKENIIDESGMPKERFSAEFPKEGPSILRIQQVVRGDSAAYFCASSQTGNNEQFFGPGTRLTVL.

The chain employs TRBV2 and TRBJ1-2; TRBD1 matches 9 bases. Germline V lookup: CDR1 SNHLY, CDR2 FYNNEI. The CDR3 is 13 amino acids. With 6 bases clipped from V and 6 bases from J, the junction kept 5 bases outside the gene matches. CDR3 nucleotides: TGTGCCAGCAGCTTGGACAGGGGCGATGGCTACACCTTC. As protein: CASSLDRGDGYTF.

The chain uses TRBV5-1 and TRBJ2-1, with 8 bases identical to TRBD2. Trimming removed 2 bases from V and 8 bases from J; junction bases left unmatched: 6. CDR1 is SGHRS, CDR2 YFSETQ, per germline. This CDR3 has 14 amino acids. The CDR3 is CASSLLADLHEQFF. The CDR3 DNA follows: TGCGCCAGCAGCTTACTAGCGGACCTCCATGAGCAGTTCTTC.

The chain has TRBV6-4 and TRBJ2-2; TRBD2 agrees at 8 bases. V gave up 3 bases and J gave up 2 bases; unmatched junction bases: 5. There are 16 residues in the CDR3. Per the germline V gene, CDR1 is MRHNA and CDR2 is SNTAGT. In nucleotides, the CDR3 is TGTGCCAGCAGTGAAGGAGCGGGGGAAAACACCGGGGAGCTGTTTTTT. Amino acid sequence: CASSEGAGENTGELFF.

V is TRBV5-4 and J is TRBJ2-7, with 7 nucleotides matching TRBD2. CDR1 is SGHNT, CDR2 YYREEE, per germline (reference sequence). The J segment lost 3 bases and the V segment lost 3 bases, leaving 6 bases of the junction unmatched. This CDR3 region has 14 residues. In nucleotides, the CDR3 is TGTGCCAGCAGCTCAAGGGACTATAGCTACGAGCAGTACTTC. Amino acids: CASSSRDYSYEQYF.

Turning to this clone: Other DNA sequences in this sample translate to the same CDR3. This chain joins TRBV9 and TRBJ1-2, with 7 bases fitting TRBD1. The CDR3 consists of 14 residues. V shed 0 bases and J 5 bases; nucleotides not matched to a gene: 4. Germline CDR1 SGDLS, CDR2 YYNGEE. CDR3: CASSVAAGGYGYTF. CDR3 sequence (DNA): TGTGCCAGCAGCGTAGCGGCAGGGGGGTATGGCTACACCTTC.

The rearrangement uses TRBV5-1 and TRBJ2-2, with D uncertain. Deletions cut 2 bases from V and 4 bases from J, with 9 bases between. The CDR3 spans 14 residues. Germline V gives CDR1 SGHRS, CDR2 YFSETQ. CDR3 nucleotides: TGCGCCAGCAGCTTCACTCTAGGCACCGGGGAGCTGTTTTTT. Its translation is CASSFTLGTGELFF.

V usage is TRBV6-1 and J usage is TRBJ2-7; 9 nucleotides align to TRBD2. Germline V CDR1 and CDR2: MNHNS, SASEGT. V trimming: 1 base; J trimming: 3 bases; junction bases outside the gene matches: 1. The CDR3 contains 14 residues. The DNA for the CDR3 is TGTGCCAGCAGTGAAGGAGCGGGAGGCTACGAGCAGTACTTC. Protein sequence: CASSEGAGGYEQYF.

This clone was seen a handful of times. The J gene is TRBJ1-4, the V gene TRBV28; D is possibly TRBD1 (6 bases). Deletions cut 6 bases from V and 7 bases from J, with 21 bases between. The germline gives CDR1 MDHEN, CDR2 SYDVKM. The CDR3 length is 16 residues. The CDR3 loop reads CASSPGGAGVGEKLFF. The CDR3 region has the DNA TGTGCCAGCAGCCCTGGGGGGGCGGGGGTAGGTGAAAAACTGTTTTTT.

The CDR3 sequence: CAWSTDRPSTEAFF. The CDR3 nucleotides read TGTGCCTGGAGTACAGACAGACCGAGCACTGAAGCTTTCTTT. The chain combines TRBV30 with TRBJ1-1; a weak D match, TRBD1 (5 bases). The germline CDR1 and CDR2 sequences are GTSNPN and SVGIG (reference sequence). This CDR3 has 14 residues. V dropped 2 bases and J dropped 4 bases, with 14 bases sitting between them.

V gene TRBV4-2 combines with J gene TRBJ1-2; TRBD1 might be the D (5 bases). The length of the CDR3 is 13 residues. Trimming took 0 bases from V and 9 from J, leaving 11 bases between them. Germline V lookup: CDR1 LGHNA, CDR2 YNFKEQ. CDR3 in DNA: TGTGCCAGCAGCCAAGATACGGAGGGGAGCTACACCTTC. It is translated as CASSQDTEGSYTF.

Points on this clone: Because the CDR3's place on the DNA is in doubt, the DNA is left out and the CDR3 is given as listed by TCRdb. V and J are TRBV24-1 and TRBJ2-2; TRBD2 reflects the table's D call only, with no check against the DNA. Germline V gene data show CDR1 as KGHDR and CDR2 as SFDVKD. The CDR3 is 13 amino acids in total, end residues counted. CDR3 sequence reads: CATSDFGAGELFF.

The chain joins TRBV28 to TRBJ2-7; D unclear. Germline lookup yields CDR1 MDHEN and CDR2 SYDVKM. V was pared by 3 bases and J by 6 bases, with 6 bases between. There are 11 residues in the CDR3. The CDR3 here is CASSLRGEQYF. As DNA, the CDR3 is TGTGCCAGCAGTTTGAGAGGCGAGCAGTACTTC.